The T cell receptor beta chain described here comes from a study of CXCR3-negative and CXCR3-positive naive CD8 T cells. The germline V gene has CDR1 SGHKS and CDR2 YYEKEE (reference sequence). This CDR3 has 13 residues. It was by 5' RACE with UMI labels that the TRB cDNA libraries were prepared. TCRdb reworked the 5' RACE reads into one entry per CDR3 protein, no DNA. Recorded for this sample: 150,000 or so distinct CDR3 sequences. With respect to this clonotype: What it binds is unknown.

Whole-study findings and limits: Relative to CXCR3-negative naive cells, CXCR3-positive naive cells had more hydrophobic TRB CDR3s.

What was sequenced was naive CXCR3+ CD8+ T cells from blood. Indicated subset: CD45RO-CCR7+CD27+CD95- naive CD8+ T cells expressing CXCR3 (TNR3+). The chain uses TRBV5-5 and TRBJ2-1; TCRdb names TRBD1, which stays unverified in the absence of DNA. The TCR sequence derives from a human donor in good health. Some clones in this sample may be carry-over from other donors' samples. Here the CDR3 reads CASSASLYNEQFF.